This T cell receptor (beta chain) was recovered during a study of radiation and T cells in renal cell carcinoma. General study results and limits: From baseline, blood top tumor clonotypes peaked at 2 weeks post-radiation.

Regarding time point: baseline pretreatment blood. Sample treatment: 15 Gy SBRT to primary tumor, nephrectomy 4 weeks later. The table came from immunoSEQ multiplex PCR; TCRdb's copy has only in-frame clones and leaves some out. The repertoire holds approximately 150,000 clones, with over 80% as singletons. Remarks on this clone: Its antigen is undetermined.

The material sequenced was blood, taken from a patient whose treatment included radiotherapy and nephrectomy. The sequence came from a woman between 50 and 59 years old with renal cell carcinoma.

The CDR3 DNA reads as TGTGCCAGCAGCTTGGGACTAGCGGCTTACACAGATACGCAGTATTTT. Translating gives CASSLGLAAYTDTQYF. J is TRBJ2-3 and V is TRBV7-2; 11 bases are shared with TRBD2. CDR3 size: 16 residues. The V and J ends lost 3 bases and 2 bases, in that order; junction bases with no gene match: 4. Germline loops: CDR1 SGHTA, CDR2 FQGNSA. Combining the CDR3 with reference TRBV7-2 and TRBJ2-3 gives the whole variable domain GAGVSQSPSNKVTEKGKDVELRCDPISGHTALYWYRQSLGQGLEFLIYFQGNSAPDKSGLPSDRFSAERTGGSVSTLTIQRTQQEDSAVYLCASSLGLAAYTDTQYFGPGTRLTVL.